The clone carrying this TCR beta chain appeared a few times. The data were taken from a study of T-cell reconstitution after alpha-beta-depleted transplantation in children. Preparing the TCRbeta library involved the use of unique molecular identifiers. TCRdb re-derived calls from the PCR reads in MiXCR, one entry per CDR3 protein. The sample shows about 540,000 distinct CDR3 sequences, around 20% of them seen only once. In germline, CDR1 is SGHRS, CDR2 YFSETQ. J lost 5 bases, V lost 4 bases, and 6 bases had no gene match. The CDR3 extends over 14 amino acids. This sequence was found in a human donor who donated a stem cell graft to a child with acute lymphoblastic leukemia. The J gene is TRBJ2-5, the V gene TRBV5-1, with TRBD1 matching 9 bases. The material was PBMCs from the stem cell graft donor, obtained from the stem cell graft. CDR3: CASSTGQGRETQYF. DNA of the CDR3: TGCGCCAGCAGCACGGGACAGGGTCGGGAGACCCAGTACTTC.